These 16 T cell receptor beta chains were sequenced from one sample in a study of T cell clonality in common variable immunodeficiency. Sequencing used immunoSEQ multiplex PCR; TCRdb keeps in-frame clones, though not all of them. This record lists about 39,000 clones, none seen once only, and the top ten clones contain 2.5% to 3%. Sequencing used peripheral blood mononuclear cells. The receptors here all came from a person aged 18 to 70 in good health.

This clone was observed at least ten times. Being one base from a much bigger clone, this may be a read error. CDR3 protein: CASSQGALAGGGANVLFF. Incomplete CDR3 DNA: TGCGCCAGCTCCCAAGGAGCCCTAGCGGGAGGTGGGGCCAACGTA. The chain employs TRBV4-1 and TRBJ1-4; tentatively, D is TRBD1 (5 bases). The sequenced fragment ends 3 residues before the CDR3 boundary, so the rest is inferred from the germline J gene. The V gene's germline CDR1 is MGHRA and CDR2 YSYEKL. This CDR3 spans 18 amino acids.

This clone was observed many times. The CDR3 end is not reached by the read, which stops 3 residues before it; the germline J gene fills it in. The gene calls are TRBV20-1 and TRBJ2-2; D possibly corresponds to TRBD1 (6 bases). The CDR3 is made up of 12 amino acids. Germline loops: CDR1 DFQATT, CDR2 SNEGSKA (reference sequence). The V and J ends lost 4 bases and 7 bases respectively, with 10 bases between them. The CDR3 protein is CSAIRGIGELFF. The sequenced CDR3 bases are TGCAGTGCTATCAGGGGAATCGGGGAG.

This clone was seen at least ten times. The part of the CDR3 DNA that was read is TGTGCCTGGAGTGTTGGGGGGGCGCAATCAGATACG. It specifies CAWSVGGAQSDT. The whole CDR3 sequence reads CAWSVGGAQSDTQYF. The rearrangement uses TRBV30 and TRBJ2-3; possible D gene TRBD2, 7 bases. The observed sequence ends 3 residues before the CDR3 terminus, with the missing tail filled in from the germline J gene. This CDR3 region has 15 residues. Trimming took 0 bases from V and 4 from J, leaving 14 bases between them. The germline V gene encodes CDR1 GTSNPN and CDR2 SVGIG (reference sequence).

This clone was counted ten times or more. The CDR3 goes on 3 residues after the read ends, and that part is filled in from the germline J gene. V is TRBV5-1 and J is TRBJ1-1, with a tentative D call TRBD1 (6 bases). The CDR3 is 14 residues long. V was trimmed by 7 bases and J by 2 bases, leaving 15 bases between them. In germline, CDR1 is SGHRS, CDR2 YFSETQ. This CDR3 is CASARGVGNTEAFF. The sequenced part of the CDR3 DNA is TGCGCCAGCGCCAGGGGAGTCGGCAACACTGAA.

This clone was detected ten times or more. Here the CDR3 reads CASSRDLQYGYTF. Incomplete CDR3 DNA: TGTGCCAGCAGCCGGGACTTACAGTATGGC. The rearrangement uses TRBV14 and TRBJ1-2; TRBD1 might be the D (5 bases). The read ends 3 residues before the CDR3 terminus; that terminus is restored from the germline J gene. Trimming cost V 4 bases and J 5 bases, with 11 bases left between them. CDR3 length equals 13 residues. The germline V gene encodes CDR1 SGHDN and CDR2 FVKESK. Full variable domain (missing parts from reference TRBV14 and TRBJ1-2): EAGVTQFPSHSVIEKGQTVTLRCDPISGHDNLYWYRRVMGKEIKFLLHFVKESKQDESGMPNNRFLAERTGGTYSTLKVQPAELEDSGVYFCASSRDLQYGYTFGSGTRLTVV.

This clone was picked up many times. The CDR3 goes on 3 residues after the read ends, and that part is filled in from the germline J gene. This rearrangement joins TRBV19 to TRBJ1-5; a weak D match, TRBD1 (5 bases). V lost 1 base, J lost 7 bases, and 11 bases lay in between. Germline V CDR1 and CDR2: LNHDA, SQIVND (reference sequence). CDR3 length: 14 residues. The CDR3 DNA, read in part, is TGTGCCAGTAGTATAGCAGGGCTGGGGCAGCCC. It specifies CASSIAGLGQP. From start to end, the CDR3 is CASSIAGLGQPQHF.

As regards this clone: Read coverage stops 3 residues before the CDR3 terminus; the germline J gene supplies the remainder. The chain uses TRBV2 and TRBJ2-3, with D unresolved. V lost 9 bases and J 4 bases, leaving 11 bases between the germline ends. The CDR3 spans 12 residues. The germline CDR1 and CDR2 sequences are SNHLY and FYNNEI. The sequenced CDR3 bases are TGTGCCAGTAGTAAGAAGGCAGATACG. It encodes CASSKKADT. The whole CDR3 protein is CASSKKADTQYF.

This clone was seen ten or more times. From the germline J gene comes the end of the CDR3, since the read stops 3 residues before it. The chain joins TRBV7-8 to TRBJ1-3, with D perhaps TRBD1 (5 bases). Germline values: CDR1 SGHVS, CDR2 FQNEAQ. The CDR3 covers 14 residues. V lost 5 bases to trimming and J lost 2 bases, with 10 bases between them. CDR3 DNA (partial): TGTGCCAGCAGCCCTGACAGCGCTGGAAACACC. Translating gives CASSPDSAGNT. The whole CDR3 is CASSPDSAGNTIYF.

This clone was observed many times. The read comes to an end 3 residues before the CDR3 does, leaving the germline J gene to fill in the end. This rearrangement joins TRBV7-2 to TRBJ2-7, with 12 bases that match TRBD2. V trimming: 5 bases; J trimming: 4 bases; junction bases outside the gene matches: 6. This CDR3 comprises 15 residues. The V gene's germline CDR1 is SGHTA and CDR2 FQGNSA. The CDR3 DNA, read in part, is TGTGCCAGCAGCGCTAGCGGGAGGGCCTCGTACGAG. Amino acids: CASSASGRASYE. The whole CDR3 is CASSASGRASYEQYF. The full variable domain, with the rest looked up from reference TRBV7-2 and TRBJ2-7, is GAGVSQSPSNKVTEKGKDVELRCDPISGHTALYWYRQSLGQGLEFLIYFQGNSAPDKSGLPSDRFSAERTGGSVSTLTIQRTQQEDSAVYLCASSASGRASYEQYFGPGTRLTVT.

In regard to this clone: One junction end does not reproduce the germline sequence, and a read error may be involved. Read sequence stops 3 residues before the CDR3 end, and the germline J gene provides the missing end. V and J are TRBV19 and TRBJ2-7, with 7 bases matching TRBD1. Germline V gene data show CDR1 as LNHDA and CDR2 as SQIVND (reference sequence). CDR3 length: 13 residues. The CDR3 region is CTSSPQGVYEQYF. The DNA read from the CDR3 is TGTACCAGTAGCCCTCAGGGGGTATACGAG. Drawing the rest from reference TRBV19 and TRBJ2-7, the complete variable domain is DGGITQSPKYLFRKEGQNVTLSCEQNLNHDAMYWYRQDPGQGLRLIYYSQIVNDFQKGDIAEGYSVSREKKESFPLTVTSAQKNPTAFYLCTSSPQGVYEQYFGPGTRLTVT.

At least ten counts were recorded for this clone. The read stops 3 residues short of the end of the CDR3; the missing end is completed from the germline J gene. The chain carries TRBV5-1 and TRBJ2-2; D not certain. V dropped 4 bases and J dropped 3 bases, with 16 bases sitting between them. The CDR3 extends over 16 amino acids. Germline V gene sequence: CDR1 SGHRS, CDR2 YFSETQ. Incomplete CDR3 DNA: TGCGCCAGCAGCCCCTCGCCCGCCCGGGACACCGGGGAG. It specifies CASSPSPARDTGE. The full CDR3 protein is CASSPSPARDTGELFF.

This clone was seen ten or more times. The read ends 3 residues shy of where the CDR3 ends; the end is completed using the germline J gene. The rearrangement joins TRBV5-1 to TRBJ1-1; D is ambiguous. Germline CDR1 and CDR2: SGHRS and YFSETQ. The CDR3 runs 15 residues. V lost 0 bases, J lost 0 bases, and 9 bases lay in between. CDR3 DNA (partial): TGCGCCAGCAGCTTGGTTTGGGCGTTGAACACTGAA. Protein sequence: CASSLVWALNTE. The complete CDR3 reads CASSLVWALNTEAFF.

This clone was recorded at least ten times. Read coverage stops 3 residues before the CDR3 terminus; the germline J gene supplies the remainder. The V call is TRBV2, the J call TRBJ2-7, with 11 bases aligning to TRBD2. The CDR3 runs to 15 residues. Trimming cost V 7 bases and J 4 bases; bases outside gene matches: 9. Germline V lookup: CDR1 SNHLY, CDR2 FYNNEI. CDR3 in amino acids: CASTLTSGRAYEQYF. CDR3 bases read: TGTGCCAGCACACTCACTAGCGGGAGAGCATACGAG.

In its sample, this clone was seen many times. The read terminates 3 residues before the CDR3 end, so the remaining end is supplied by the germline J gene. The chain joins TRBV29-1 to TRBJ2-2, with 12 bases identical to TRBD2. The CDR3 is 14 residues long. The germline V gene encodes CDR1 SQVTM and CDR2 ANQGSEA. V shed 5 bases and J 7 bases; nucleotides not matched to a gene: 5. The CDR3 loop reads CSVRLAGGVGELFF. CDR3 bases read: TGCAGCGTTCGTCTAGCGGGAGGGGTCGGGGAG.

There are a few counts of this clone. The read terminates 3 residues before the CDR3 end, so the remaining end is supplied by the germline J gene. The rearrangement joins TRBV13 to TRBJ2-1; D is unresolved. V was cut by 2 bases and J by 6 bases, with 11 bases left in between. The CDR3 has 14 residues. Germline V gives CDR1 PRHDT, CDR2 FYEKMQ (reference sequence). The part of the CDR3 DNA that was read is TGTGCCAGCAGCTTAAGGTACGAATCCAATGAG. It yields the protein CASSLRYESNE. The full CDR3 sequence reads CASSLRYESNEQFF. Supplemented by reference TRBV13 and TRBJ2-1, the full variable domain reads AAGVIQSPRHLIKEKRETATLKCYPIPRHDTVYWYQQGPGQDPQFLISFYEKMQSDKGSIPDRFSAQQFSDYHSELNMSSLELGDSALYFCASSLRYESNEQFFGPGTRLTVL.

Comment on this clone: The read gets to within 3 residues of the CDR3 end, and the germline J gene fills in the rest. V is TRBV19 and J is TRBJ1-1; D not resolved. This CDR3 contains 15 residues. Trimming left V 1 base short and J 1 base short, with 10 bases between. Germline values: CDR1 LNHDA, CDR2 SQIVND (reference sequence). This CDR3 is CASSIVPEGNTEAFF. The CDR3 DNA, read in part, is TGTGCCAGTAGTATAGTCCCCGAAGGGAACACTGAA.